This record covers a single T cell receptor (beta chain). A J-beta primer mix and a sample-barcoded 5' primer were used in a second PCR of about 7 to 12 cycles. TCRdb reanalysed the 5' RACE reads using MiXCR and keeps one entry per CDR3 protein. This sample has hundreds of thousands of distinct CDR3 sequences, with about 55% found just once. This record comes from a study of blood T cells in healthy people across ages. The authors isolated at least 6.5 million PBMCs per sample. Trimming removed 8 bases at V and 0 bases at J, with 10 bases between. CDR3 length: 13 amino acids. Germline CDR1 reads SNHLY; CDR2 reads FYNNEI.

The V call is TRBV2, the J call TRBJ1-1, with D perhaps matching TRBD1 (6 bases). The TCR comes from a man older than 75 in good health. Sample: blood. DNA of the CDR3: TGTGCCAGCGGGGGCATGATGAACACTGAAGCTTTCTTT. Translated: CASGGMMNTEAFF.